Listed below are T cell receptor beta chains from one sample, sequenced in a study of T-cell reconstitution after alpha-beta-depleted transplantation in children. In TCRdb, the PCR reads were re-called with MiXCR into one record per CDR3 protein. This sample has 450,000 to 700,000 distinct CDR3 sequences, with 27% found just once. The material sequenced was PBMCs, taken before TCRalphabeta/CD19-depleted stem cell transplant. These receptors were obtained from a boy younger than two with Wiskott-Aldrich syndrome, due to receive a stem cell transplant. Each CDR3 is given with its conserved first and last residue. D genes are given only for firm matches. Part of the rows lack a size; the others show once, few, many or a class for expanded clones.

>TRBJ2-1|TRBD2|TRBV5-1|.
TGCGCCAGCAGCTTGGGGCCTGTGGGGGGGTACGTCAATGAGCAGTTCTTC
CASSLGPVGGYVNEQFF
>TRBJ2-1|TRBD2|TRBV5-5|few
TGTGCCAGCAGCCCACCTAGCGGGAGGAGCAATGAGCAGTTCTTC
CASSPPSGRSNEQFF
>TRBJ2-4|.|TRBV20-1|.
TGCAGTGCTAGTGGGGGGACCAAAAACATTCAGTACTTC
CSASGGTKNIQYF
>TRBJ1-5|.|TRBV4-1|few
TGCGCCAGCAGCCAAGAAGGCGGGATACATCAGCCCCAGCATTTT
CASSQEGGIHQPQHF
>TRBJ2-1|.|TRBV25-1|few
TGTGCCAGCAGTGAACAGAGGACTGGGGGGAATGAGCAGTTCTTC
CASSEQRTGGNEQFF
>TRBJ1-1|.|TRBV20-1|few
TGCAGTGCTAGTCGGAGCAGGGGCGGTGAAGCTTTCTTT
CSASRSRGGEAFF
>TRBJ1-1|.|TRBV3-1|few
TGTGCCAGCAGCCAACCAGGGGTGAACACTGAAGCTTTCTTT
CASSQPGVNTEAFF
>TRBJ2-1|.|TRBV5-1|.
TGCGCCAGCTGCATGGCGGGACCGAACAATGAGCAGTTCTTC
CASCMAGPNNEQFF
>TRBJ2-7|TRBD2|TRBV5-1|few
TGCGCCAGCAGCGGCGGAGGGGCGGGAGCCGAGCAGTACTTC
CASSGGGAGAEQYF
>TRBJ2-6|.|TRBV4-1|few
TGCGCCAGCAGCCAGGACAATAGGGAGGCCAACGTCCTGACTTTC
CASSQDNREANVLTF
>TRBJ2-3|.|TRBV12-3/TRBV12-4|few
TGTGCCAGCCGGGAGCTTCACACAGATACGCAGTATTTT
CASRELHTDTQYF
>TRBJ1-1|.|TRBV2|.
TGTGCCAGCGGGGAGGTGACTGAAGCTTTCTTT
CASGEVTEAFF
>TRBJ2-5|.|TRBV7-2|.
TGTGCCAGCAGCGAAGAGGCTTTCCAAGAGACCCAGTACTTC
CASSEEAFQETQYF
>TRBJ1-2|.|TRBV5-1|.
TGCGCCAGCAGCTTGAGAGGGTTTGATGGCTACACCTTC
CASSLRGFDGYTF
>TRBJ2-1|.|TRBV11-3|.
TGTGCCAGCAGCTTAGAGGAGGGTGGGAATGAGCAGTTCTTC
CASSLEEGGNEQFF
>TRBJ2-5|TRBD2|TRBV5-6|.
TGTGCCAGCAGCTTCCCCCCGGGAGGGCCCTCGTTTGAGACCCAGTACTTC
CASSFPPGGPSFETQYF
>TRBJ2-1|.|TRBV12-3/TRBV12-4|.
TGTGCCAGCAGCCCACACACATACAATGAGCAGTTCTTC
CASSPHTYNEQFF
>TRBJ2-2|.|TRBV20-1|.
TGCAGTGCTATCGGACGTGCGAACACCGGGGAGCTGTTTTTT
CSAIGRANTGELFF
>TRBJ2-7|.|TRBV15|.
TGTGCCACCAGCAGAGAACTAGCCGCCTACGAGCAGTACTTC
CATSRELAAYEQYF
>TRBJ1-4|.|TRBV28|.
TGTGCCAGCAGTTTAATCGGGCTCACTAATGAAAAACTGTTTTTT
CASSLIGLTNEKLFF
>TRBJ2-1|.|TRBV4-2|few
TGTGCCAGCAGCCTCTATCGGGACAATGAGCAGTTCTTC
CASSLYRDNEQFF
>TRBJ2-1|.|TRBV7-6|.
TGTGCCAGCAGCCCAACTCGGGACCGTGAGCCGTTCTTC
CASSPTRDREPFF
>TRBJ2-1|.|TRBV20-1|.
TGCAGTGCTAGAGTCCCAGGCTCCTACAATGAGCAGTTCTTC
CSARVPGSYNEQFF
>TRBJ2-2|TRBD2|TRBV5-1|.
TGCGCCAGCAGCTTGGCAGGACTAGCGGGAGGATCCGGGGAGCTGTTTTTT
CASSLAGLAGGSGELFF
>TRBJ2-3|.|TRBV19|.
TGTGCCAGTAGTGAGCTGGGCACAGATACGCAGTATTTT
CASSELGTDTQYF
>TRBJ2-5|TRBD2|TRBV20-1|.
TGCAGTGCTAGCCTCATAGCGGGAGGCCCTGAGACCCAGTACTTC
CSASLIAGGPETQYF
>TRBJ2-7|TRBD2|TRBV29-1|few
TGCAGCGTTCAGGGGGAGTCGACTAGCGGGAGGGGAGCTGGCTACGAGCAGTACTTC
CSVQGESTSGRGAGYEQYF
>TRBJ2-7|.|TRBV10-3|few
TGTGCCATCAGTGAGGGGTTGAACGAGCAGTACTTC
CAISEGLNEQYF
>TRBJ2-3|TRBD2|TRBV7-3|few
TGTGCCAGCAGCTTGGGCGGGAGGGCCATGGCAGATACGCAGTATTTT
CASSLGGRAMADTQYF
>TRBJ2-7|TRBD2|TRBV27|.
TGTGCCAGCAGTCCACTGAATAGCGGGACGGGCGACGAGCAGTACTTC
CASSPLNSGTGDEQYF
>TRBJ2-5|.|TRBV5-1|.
TGCGCCAGCAGCGTTACAGTGGGAGAGACCCAGTACTTC
CASSVTVGETQYF
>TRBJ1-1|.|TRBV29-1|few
TGCAGCGTTGGACGAAGGGACCGGTCGGGGAACACTGAAGCTTTCTTT
CSVGRRDRSGNTEAFF
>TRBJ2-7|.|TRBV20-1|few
TGCAGTGCCGAGGGGACGGCGGCCGACGAGCAGTACTTC
CSAEGTAADEQYF